This entry is about one T cell receptor beta chain. Its target is unknown. Primers for the PCR totalled 60 Vbeta and 13 Jbeta. Measured with immunoSEQ multiplex PCR; TCRdb has only the in-frame clones, and not every one. The table includes fewer than 200,000 clones, around 77% detected once. Looked up from germline, CDR1 is SEHNR and CDR2 is FQNEAQ (reference sequence). Trimming cost V 5 bases and J 6 bases; bases outside gene matches: 6. The CDR3 is made up of 13 amino acids. This record comes from a study of cytomegalovirus exposure and HLA in healthy donors. Study details: Among the roughly 370 genotyped donors, 81% were placed in the Caucasian-associated ancestry cluster. Notes on the study in general: Some V segments could not be told apart, so they were left out, TRBV6-2 and TRBV6-3 among them. In a later analysis, compared with equally common non-associated chains, HLA-associated beta chains were more expanded.

The source is a man aged 25-45 years in good health and CMV-seropositive. The chain joins TRBV7-9 to TRBJ1-2; 7 nucleotides match TRBD1. The sample comprised PBMCs. CDR3 protein: CASSRTDRDGYTF. The CDR3 DNA is TGTGCCAGCAGCCGAACAGACAGGGATGGCTACACCTTC.